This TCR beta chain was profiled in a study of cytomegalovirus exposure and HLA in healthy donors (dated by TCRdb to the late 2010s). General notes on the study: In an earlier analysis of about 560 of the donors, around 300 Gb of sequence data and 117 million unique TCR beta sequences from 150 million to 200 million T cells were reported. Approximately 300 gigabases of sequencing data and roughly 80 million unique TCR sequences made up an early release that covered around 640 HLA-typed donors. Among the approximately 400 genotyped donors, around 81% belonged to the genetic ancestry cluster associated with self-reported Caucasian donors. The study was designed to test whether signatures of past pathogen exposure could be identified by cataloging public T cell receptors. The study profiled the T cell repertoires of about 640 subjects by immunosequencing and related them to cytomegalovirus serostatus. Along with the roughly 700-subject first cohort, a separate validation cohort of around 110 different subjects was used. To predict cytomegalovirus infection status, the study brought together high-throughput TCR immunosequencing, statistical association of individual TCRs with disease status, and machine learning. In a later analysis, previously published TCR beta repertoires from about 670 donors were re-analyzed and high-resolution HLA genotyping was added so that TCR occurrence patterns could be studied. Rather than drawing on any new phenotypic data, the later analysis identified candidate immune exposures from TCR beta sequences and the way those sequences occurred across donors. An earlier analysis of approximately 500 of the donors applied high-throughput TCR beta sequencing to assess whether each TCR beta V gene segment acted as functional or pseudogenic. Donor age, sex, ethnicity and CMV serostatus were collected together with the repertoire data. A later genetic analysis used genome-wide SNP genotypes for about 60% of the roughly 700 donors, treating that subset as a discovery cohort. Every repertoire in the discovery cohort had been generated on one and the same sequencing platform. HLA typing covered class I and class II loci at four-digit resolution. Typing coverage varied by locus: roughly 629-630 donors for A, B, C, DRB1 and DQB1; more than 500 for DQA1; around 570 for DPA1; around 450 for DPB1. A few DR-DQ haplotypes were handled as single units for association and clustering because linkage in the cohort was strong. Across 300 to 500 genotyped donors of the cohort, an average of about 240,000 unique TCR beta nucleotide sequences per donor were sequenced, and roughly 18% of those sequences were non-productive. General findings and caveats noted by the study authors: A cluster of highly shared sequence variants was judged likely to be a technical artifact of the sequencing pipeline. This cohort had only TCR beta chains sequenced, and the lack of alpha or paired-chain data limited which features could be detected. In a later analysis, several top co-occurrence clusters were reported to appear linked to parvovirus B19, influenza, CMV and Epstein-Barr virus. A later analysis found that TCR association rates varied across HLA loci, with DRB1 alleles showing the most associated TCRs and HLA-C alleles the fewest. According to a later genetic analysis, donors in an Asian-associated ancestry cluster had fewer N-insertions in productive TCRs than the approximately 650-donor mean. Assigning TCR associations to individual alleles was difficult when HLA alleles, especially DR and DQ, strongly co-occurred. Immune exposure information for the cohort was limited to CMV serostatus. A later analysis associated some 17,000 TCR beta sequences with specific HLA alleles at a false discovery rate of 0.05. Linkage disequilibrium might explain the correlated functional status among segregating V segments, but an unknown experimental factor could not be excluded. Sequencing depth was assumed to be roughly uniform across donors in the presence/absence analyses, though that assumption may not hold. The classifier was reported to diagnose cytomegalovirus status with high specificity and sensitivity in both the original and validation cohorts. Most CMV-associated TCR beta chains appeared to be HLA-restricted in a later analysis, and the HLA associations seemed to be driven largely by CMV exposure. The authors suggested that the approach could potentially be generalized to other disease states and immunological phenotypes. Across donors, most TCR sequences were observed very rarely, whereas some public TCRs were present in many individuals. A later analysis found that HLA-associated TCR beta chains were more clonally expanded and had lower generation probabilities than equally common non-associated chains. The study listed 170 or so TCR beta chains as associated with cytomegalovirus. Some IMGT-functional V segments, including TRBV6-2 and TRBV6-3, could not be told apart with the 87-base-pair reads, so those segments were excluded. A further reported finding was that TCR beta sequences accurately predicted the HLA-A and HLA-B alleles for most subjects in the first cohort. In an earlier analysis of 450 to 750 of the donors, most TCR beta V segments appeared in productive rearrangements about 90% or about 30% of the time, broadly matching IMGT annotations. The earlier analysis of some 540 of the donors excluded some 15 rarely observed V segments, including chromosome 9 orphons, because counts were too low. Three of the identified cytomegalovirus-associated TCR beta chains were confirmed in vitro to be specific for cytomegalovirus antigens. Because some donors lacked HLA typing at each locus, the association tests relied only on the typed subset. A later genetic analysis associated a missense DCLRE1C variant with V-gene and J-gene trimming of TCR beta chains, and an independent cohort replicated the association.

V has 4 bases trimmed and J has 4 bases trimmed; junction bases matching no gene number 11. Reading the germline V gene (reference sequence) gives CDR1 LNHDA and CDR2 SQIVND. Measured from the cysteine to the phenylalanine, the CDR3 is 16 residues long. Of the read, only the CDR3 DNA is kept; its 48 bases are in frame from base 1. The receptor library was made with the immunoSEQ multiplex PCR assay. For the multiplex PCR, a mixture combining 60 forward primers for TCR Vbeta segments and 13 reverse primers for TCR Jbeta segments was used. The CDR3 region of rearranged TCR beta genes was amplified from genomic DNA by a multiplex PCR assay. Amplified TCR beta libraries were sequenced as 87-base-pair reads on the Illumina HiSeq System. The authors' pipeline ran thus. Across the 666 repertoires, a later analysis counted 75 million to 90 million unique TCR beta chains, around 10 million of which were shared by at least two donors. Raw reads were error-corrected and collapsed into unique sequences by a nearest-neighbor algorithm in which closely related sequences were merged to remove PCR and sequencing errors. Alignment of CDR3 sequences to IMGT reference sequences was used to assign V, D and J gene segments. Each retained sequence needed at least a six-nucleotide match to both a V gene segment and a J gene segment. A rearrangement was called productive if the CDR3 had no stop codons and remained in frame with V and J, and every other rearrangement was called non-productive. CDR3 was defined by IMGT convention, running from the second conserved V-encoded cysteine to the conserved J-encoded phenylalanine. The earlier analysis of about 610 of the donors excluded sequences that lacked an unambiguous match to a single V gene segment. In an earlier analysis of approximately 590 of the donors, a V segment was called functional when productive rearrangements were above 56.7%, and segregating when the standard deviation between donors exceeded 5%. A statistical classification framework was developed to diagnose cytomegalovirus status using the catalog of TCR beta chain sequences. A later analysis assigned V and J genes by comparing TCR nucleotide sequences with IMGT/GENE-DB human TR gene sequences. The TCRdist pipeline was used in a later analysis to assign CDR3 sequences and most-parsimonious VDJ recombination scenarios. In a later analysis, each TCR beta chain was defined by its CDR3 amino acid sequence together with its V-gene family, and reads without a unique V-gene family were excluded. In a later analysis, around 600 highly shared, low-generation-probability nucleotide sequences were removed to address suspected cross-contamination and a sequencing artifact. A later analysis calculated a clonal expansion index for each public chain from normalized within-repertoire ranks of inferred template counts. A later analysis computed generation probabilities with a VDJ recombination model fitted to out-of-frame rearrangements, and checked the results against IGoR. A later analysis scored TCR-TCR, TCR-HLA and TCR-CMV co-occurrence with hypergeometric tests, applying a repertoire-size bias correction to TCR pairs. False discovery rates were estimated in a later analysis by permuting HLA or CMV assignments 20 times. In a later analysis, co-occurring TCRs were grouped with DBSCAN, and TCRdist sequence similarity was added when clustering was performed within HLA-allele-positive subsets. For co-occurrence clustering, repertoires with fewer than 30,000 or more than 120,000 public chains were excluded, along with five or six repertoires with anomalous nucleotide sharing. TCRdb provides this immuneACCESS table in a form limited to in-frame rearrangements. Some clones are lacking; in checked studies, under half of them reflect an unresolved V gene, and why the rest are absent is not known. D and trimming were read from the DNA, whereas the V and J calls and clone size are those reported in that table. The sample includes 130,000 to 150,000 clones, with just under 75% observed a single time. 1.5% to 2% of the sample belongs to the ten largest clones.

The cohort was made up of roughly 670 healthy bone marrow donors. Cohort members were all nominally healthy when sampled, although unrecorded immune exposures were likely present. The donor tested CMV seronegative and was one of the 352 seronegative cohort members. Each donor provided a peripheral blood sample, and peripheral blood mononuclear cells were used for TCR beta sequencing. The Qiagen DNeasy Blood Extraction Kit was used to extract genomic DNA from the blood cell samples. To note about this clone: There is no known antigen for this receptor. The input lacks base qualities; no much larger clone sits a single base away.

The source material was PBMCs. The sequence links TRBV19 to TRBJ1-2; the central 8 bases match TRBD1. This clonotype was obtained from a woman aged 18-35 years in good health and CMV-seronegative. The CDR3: CASSTLFRDRPYGYTF. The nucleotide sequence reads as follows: TGTGCCAGTAGTACGCTATTCCGGGACAGGCCCTATGGCTACACCTTC.